This T cell receptor beta chain derives from a study of CD8+ T cells in alopecia areata. After isolation, RNA underwent reverse transcription to generate cDNA as the sequencing template. The protocol was immunoSEQ multiplex PCR, while the TCRdb copy is restricted to in-frame clones and leaves out a portion. The sample lists over 85,000 clones; about 58% were seen once. In germline, CDR1 is MGHRA, CDR2 YSYEKL. The V gene lost 6 bases and the J gene lost 0 bases, with 14 bases spanning the gap. The CDR3 loop spans 16 amino acids. Treatment in this sample: oral pan-JAK inhibitor, 5-10 mg twice daily. The V and J genes are TRBV4-1 and TRBJ2-2; the D is unclear. Sequenced material: CD8+ T cells sorted from blood, taken at week 4, from a patient treated with tofacitinib. This clonotype originated in a human donor with alopecia areata. CDR3 nucleotides: TGCGCCAGCAGTCAGTTTAGCCTATCGAACACCGGGGAGCTGTTTTTT. It specifies CASSQFSLSNTGELFF.